This entry lists 2 T cell receptor beta chains sequenced from one sample in a study of T cells in Graves' hyperthyroidism and ophthalmopathy (dated by TCRdb to about 2019). The library came from multiplex PCR. Reads for this sample came from an Illumina HiSeq 2000. Amplification of TCR beta CDR3 regions was carried out from RNA transcripts. For the first round of RT-PCR on the TCR CDR3, the HTBI primer set was used together with the Qiagen OneStep RT-PCR kit. TCRdb reprocessed the public reads (quality trimming at Q25 with fastp, clone calling with MiXCR) and kept in-frame beta chains. Every CDR3 protein is listed once, alongside the most common genes and DNA of its rows. The sample table holds hundreds of thousands of distinct CDR3 sequences, of which approximately 14% were seen once. The ten biggest clones cover roughly 19% of the sample. Source material: blood. The source is an older woman with Graves' ophthalmopathy.

This clonotype came up a few times. CDR3: CASSEEWWEKLFF. CDR3 bases: TGTGCCAGCAGTGAAGAGTGGTGGGAAAAACTGTTTTTT. The chain uses TRBV6-1 and TRBJ1-4, with D unclear. Trimming took off 1 base at V and 8 bases at J, with 8 bases between the two ends. The CDR3 has 13 residues. Germline V gene data show CDR1 as MNHNS and CDR2 as SASEGT.

V and J are TRBV6-1 and TRBJ2-7; 7 bases match TRBD1. CDR3 length: 15 amino acids. The germline gives CDR1 MNHNS, CDR2 SASEGT. V lost 6 bases to trimming and J lost 7 bases; unmatched junction nucleotides: 15. CDR3 protein: CASSQGTAQHVEQYF. The DNA for the CDR3 is TGTGCCAGCAGCCAGGGGACAGCACAGCATGTGGAGCAGTACTTC.